This is a list of T cell receptor beta chains from one sample in a study of glioma-infiltrating T cells after dendritic cell vaccination. Profiled with immunoSEQ multiplex PCR; TCRdb holds only in-frame clones, not every one. The repertoire has roughly 85,000 clones, around 85% of them found once; the top ten carry 8.5%. This specimen consisted of blood, obtained after dendritic cell vaccination. The receptors shown here come from a human donor with glioblastoma. The CDR3 runs from the conserved cysteine through the conserved F or W. A D gene is named only where the DNA matches it firmly. The listing skips clone size in some rows; elsewhere it reads once, few, many or a size class.

j_call,d_call,v_call,clone_size,cdr3_nt,cdr3_aa
TRBJ2-4,TRBD2,TRBV6-1,NA,TGTGCCAGCAGCGCCAGCGGGGTGGGGAACATTCAGTACTTC,CASSASGVGNIQYF
TRBJ2-7,NA,TRBV6-1,NA,TGTGCCAGCAGTGACGGGCCCCCAGGGCGATACGAGCAGTACTTC,CASSDGPPGRYEQYF
TRBJ1-5,NA,TRBV5-1,NA,TGCGCCAGCAGCTTGGACTATAGCAATCAGCCCCAGCATTTT,CASSLDYSNQPQHF
TRBJ1-1,TRBD1,TRBV2,once,TGTGCCAGCAGTGCCTCCGGGACAGGGGGCAGGGACACTGAAGCTTTCTTT,CASSASGTGGRDTEAFF
TRBJ1-5,TRBD1,TRBV27,NA,TGTGCCAGCAGTTTAGGCTCGACAGGGGGCAGTCAGCCCCAGCATTTT,CASSLGSTGGSQPQHF
TRBJ1-6,NA,TRBV7-6,NA,TGTGCCAGCAGCTTTGATCAGGCACGGTCACCCCTCCACTTT,CASSFDQARSPLHF
TRBJ2-1,TRBD1,TRBV29-1,NA,TGCAGCGTTGATAGGACAGGGGGCTACAATGAGCAGTTCTTC,CSVDRTGGYNEQFF
TRBJ1-2,TRBD1,TRBV6-5,NA,TGTGCCAGCAGCTGGACAGGGCAGGGGGATGGCTACACCTTC,CASSWTGQGDGYTF
TRBJ1-1,TRBD1,TRBV28,NA,TGTGCCAGCAGTTTAACAGGGGGCTTTAGGAACACTGAAGCTTTCTTT,CASSLTGGFRNTEAFF
TRBJ1-2,NA,TRBV5-4,once,TGTGCCAGCAGCTTGGGGACAGCGTCTCCGGGCAGGTCCTCCTATGGCTACACCTTC,CASSLGTASPGRSSYGYTF
TRBJ2-5,NA,TRBV25-1,NA,TGTGCCAGCAGTGAATATCGTAGTAACCAAGAGACCCAGTACTTC,CASSEYRSNQETQYF
TRBJ2-3,NA,TRBV5-1,few,TGCGCCAGCAGCAGGCTAGGCACAGATACGCAGTATTTT,CASSRLGTDTQYF
TRBJ2-7,NA,TRBV30,NA,TGTGCCTGGGACTTGAGGGGGGGGCGTCTATACGAGCAGTACTTC,CAWDLRGGRLYEQYF
TRBJ2-4,NA,TRBV9,NA,TGTGCCAGCACCCCCAGACGGGGGATTGCCAAAAACATTCAGTACTTC,CASTPRRGIAKNIQYF
TRBJ1-6,NA,TRBV6-4,few,TGTGCCAGCAGTGACTCGACAAATTCACCCCTCCACTTT,CASSDSTNSPLHF
TRBJ2-1,NA,TRBV5-6,NA,TGTGCCAGCAGCTTGATAGTAAGCTCCTACAATGAGCAGTTCTTC,CASSLIVSSYNEQFF
TRBJ1-4,NA,TRBV28,NA,TGTGCCTCCAGGGTGGCTAATGAAAAACTGTTTTTT,CASRVANEKLFF
TRBJ1-5,TRBD1,TRBV2,once,TGTGCCAGCAGCGACAGGGGAGTAGTCAATCAGCCCCAGCATTTT,CASSDRGVVNQPQHF
TRBJ1-2,TRBD1,TRBV6-6,few,TGTGCCAGCAGCTCGACAGGGGTCGATGGCTACACCTTC,CASSSTGVDGYTF
TRBJ2-2,NA,TRBV7-6,few,TGTGCCAGCAGCTCGGAATTTCCTAGCGTACGGGAGCTGTTTTTT,CASSSEFPSVRELFF
TRBJ2-3,TRBD2,TRBV6-1,NA,TGTGCCAGCAGTGAAATAGCGGGGGGGACAGATACGCAGTATTTT,CASSEIAGGTDTQYF
TRBJ1-3,NA,TRBV19,NA,TGTGCCAGCTCGACAGTCTCTGGAAACACCATATATTTT,CASSTVSGNTIYF
TRBJ1-5,TRBD1,TRBV7-2,few,TGTGCCAGCAGCCGATACAGGGGCAGGGAGCCCCAGCATTTT,CASSRYRGREPQHF
TRBJ1-1,TRBD1,TRBV7-2,few,TGTGCCAGCAGCAGTAGGACAGGGAACACTGAAGCTTTCTTT,CASSSRTGNTEAFF
TRBJ2-7,TRBD2,TRBV5-1,NA,TGCGCCAGCAGCTTGATCGGGCGGGGGGGCTACGAGCAGTACTTC,CASSLIGRGGYEQYF
TRBJ1-4,NA,TRBV11-1,NA,TGTGCCAGCAGCTTAGTTGGACACCCGGACACTGAAAAACTGTTTTTT,CASSLVGHPDTEKLFF
TRBJ1-5,TRBD1,TRBV27,NA,TGTGCCAGCAGTTTATCTTCGCAGGGGGTCCCCAATCAGCCCCAGCATTTT,CASSLSSQGVPNQPQHF
TRBJ1-4,NA,TRBV7-6,NA,TGTGCCAGCAGTCCGGTCGGGGCAACTAATGAAAAACTGTTTTTT,CASSPVGATNEKLFF
TRBJ2-7,NA,TRBV11-1,NA,TGTGCCAGCAGCTTTGAGCTACCCTACGAGCAGTACTTC,CASSFELPYEQYF
TRBJ1-2,NA,TRBV7-9,NA,TGTGCCAGCAGCTTAGGGGCTACCCAAATCGCAAACTATGGCTACACCTTC,CASSLGATQIANYGYTF
TRBJ2-7,NA,TRBV25-1,NA,TGTGCCAGCAGTGTGGCAGGGCGGGACGAGCAGTACTTC,CASSVAGRDEQYF
TRBJ2-5,TRBD2,TRBV7-2,NA,TGTGCCAGCACCCCGGGAGGAGCGGCCAAGCAAGAGACCCAGTACTTC,CASTPGGAAKQETQYF
TRBJ2-3,TRBD2,TRBV9,NA,TGTGCCAGCAGCGTAGGGGGGGGTCCCCTGAGAGATACGCAGTATTTT,CASSVGGGPLRDTQYF
TRBJ1-1,NA,TRBV7-8,NA,TGTGCCAGCAACACCATCCTTAAACAGAACACTGAAGCTTTCTTT,CASNTILKQNTEAFF
TRBJ2-2,NA,TRBV19,NA,TGTGCCAGTAGGGACAGTTCGAACACCGGGGAGCTGTTTTTT,CASRDSSNTGELFF
TRBJ2-7,TRBD1,TRBV7-2,NA,TGTGCCAGCAGCCTCGGGACAGGCGCCTACGAGCAGTACTTC,CASSLGTGAYEQYF
TRBJ2-7,TRBD1,TRBV7-3,NA,TGTGCCAGCAGCTTGGGAACAGGGGGCCTTAGCTCCTACGAGCAGTACTTC,CASSLGTGGLSSYEQYF
TRBJ2-5,TRBD1,TRBV11-3,NA,TGTGCCAGCAGCCAGGGGGCCAGAGAAGAGACCCAGTACTTC,CASSQGAREETQYF
TRBJ2-1,TRBD2,TRBV7-3,NA,TGTGCCAGCAGCATAAGCGGGGGGCCCCTCTATGAGCAGTTCTTC,CASSISGGPLYEQFF
TRBJ2-7,TRBD2,TRBV7-6,NA,TGTGCCAGCAGCTTAGGTCTAGCGGGAGAGTACGAGCAGTACTTC,CASSLGLAGEYEQYF
TRBJ2-7,NA,TRBV29-1,NA,TGCAGCGTTGCCCCACAGGGTCCCAAAAGGTCCTACGAGCAGTACTTC,CSVAPQGPKRSYEQYF
TRBJ2-3,NA,TRBV12-5,NA,TGTGCTAGTGGTTTAGAGGGACTCACAGATACGCAGTATTTT,CASGLEGLTDTQYF
TRBJ2-5,TRBD2,TRBV25-1,NA,TGTGCCAGCGTACCCGGGACTAGCGGGATGGACGGGACCCAGTACTTC,CASVPGTSGMDGTQYF
TRBJ1-6,NA,TRBV6-4,NA,TGTGCCAGCAGTGTAGGAGCTGAAGGTTCACCCCTCCACTTT,CASSVGAEGSPLHF
TRBJ2-3,TRBD1,TRBV6-6,NA,TGTGCCAGCAGTCGGACAGGGTGGACGGGCACAGATACGCAGTATTTT,CASSRTGWTGTDTQYF
TRBJ2-2,TRBD2,TRBV6-5,NA,TGTGCCAGCAGTCTGACTAGCGGCAACACCGGGGAGCTGTTTTTT,CASSLTSGNTGELFF
TRBJ2-3,TRBD2,TRBV19,NA,TGTGCCAGTAGTATAACGGCTAGCGGGCGCACAGATACGCAGTATTTT,CASSITASGRTDTQYF
TRBJ2-7,NA,TRBV19,NA,TGTGCCAGTAGTATCCCAGGGTTGCTCGAGCAGTACTTC,CASSIPGLLEQYF
TRBJ1-5,NA,TRBV19,NA,TGTGCCAGTAGTACGAACAGGGTAAGCAATCAGCCCCAGCATTTT,CASSTNRVSNQPQHF
TRBJ1-3,NA,TRBV30,NA,TGTGCCTGGAGCTCCCTGTCTGGAAACACCATATATTTT,CAWSSLSGNTIYF
TRBJ1-5,NA,TRBV19,NA,TGTGCCAGCACTCCCCCGGGTCAGGGGATGATTTATAGCAATCAGCCCCAGCATTTT,CASTPPGQGMIYSNQPQHF
TRBJ2-5,TRBD1,TRBV11-1,NA,TGTGCCAGCAGACTCAGGGGGCAGGAGACCCAGTACTTC,CASRLRGQETQYF
TRBJ2-7,TRBD1,TRBV28,NA,TGTGCCAGCAGGGGAGTGGGACAGGGTCGGGTCGAGCAGTACTTC,CASRGVGQGRVEQYF
TRBJ2-7,NA,TRBV28,few,TGTGCCAGCAGTTGGAGAGGGGGCGAGCAGTACTTC,CASSWRGGEQYF
TRBJ1-2,NA,TRBV6-1,NA,TGTGCCAGCATGGGGCCCCTGAGCTATGGCTACACCTTC,CASMGPLSYGYTF